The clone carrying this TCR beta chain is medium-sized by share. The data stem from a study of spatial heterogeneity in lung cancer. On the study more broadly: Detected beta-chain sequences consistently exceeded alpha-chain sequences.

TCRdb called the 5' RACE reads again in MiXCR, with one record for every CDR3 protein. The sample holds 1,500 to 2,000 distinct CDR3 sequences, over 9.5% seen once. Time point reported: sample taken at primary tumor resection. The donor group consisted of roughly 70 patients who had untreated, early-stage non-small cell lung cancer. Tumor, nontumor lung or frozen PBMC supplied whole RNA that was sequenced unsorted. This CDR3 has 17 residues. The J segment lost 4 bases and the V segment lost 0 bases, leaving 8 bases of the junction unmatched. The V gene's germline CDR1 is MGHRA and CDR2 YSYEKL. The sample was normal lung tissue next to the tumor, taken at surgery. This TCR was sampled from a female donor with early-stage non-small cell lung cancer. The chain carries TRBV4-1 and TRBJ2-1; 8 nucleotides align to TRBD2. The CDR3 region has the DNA TGCGCCAGCAGCCAAGACCCTGGGACTAGAAATTACAATGAGCAGTTCTTC. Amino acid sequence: CASSQDPGTRNYNEQFF.